This entry lists 8 T cell receptor beta chains sequenced from one sample in a study of vaccination effects on CD4 cells after COVID-19 (dated by TCRdb to 2021 to 2024). For these receptors, no antigen is known. To identify antigen-specific CD4+ T cell clonotypes by their expansion, the ViraFEST assay first stimulated PBMC with viral peptide pools and then applied TCR sequencing. After about 10 days of culture, CD4+ T cells were isolated with the EasySep CD4+ T cell isolation kit. Each participant received two doses of an mRNA SARS-CoV-2 vaccine, either BNT162b2 or mRNA-1273. The library came from the immunoSEQ multiplex PCR assay. TCRdb retrieved this table from immuneACCESS and kept in-frame rearrangements only. Not all clones are present; in checked studies, unresolved V genes account for under half, and no reason is known for the remainder. Within this sample are 25,000 to 30,000 clones, with roughly 76% of them counted one time only. The ten largest account for under 6% of the sample.

This sample comprised CD4+ T cells from PBMCs cultured with SARS-CoV-2 spike peptides, obtained after COVID-19 vaccination. This sample's cell subset or site label indicates: SARS-CoV-2 spike overlapping peptide pool stimulation. The receptor set was obtained from a human donor who received a COVID-19 vaccine. Some clones in this sample may be carry-over from other donors' samples.

By sample share, this clone is medium-sized. This chain uses TRBV29-1 with TRBJ2-5; 7 bases align to TRBD1. Per the germline V gene, CDR1 is SQVTM and CDR2 is ANQGSEA. The CDR3 runs to 15 residues. V shed 7 bases, J shed 1 base, and the junction held 12 bases outside the gene matches. CDR3 coding DNA: TGCAGCGCACACCTCGCGACAGGGATCCAAGAGACCCAGTACTTC. Translation gives CSAHLATGIQETQYF.

The V gene is TRBV6-5, the J gene TRBJ1-5; possible D gene TRBD1, 6 bases. Per the germline V gene, CDR1 is MNHEY and CDR2 is SVGAGI. V was trimmed by 5 bases and J by 7 bases, leaving 12 bases between them. The length of the CDR3 is 13 residues. CDR3 bases: TGTGCCAGCAGTACTACAGGGAGGCAGCCCCAGCATTTT. It translates to CASSTTGRQPQHF.

In its sample, this clone is medium-sized. The chain is built from TRBV29-1 and TRBJ2-3; D is perhaps TRBD2 (6 bases). This CDR3 has 14 amino acids. CDR1 and CDR2 (germline): SQVTM, ANQGSEA. With 4 bases removed from V and 2 bases from J, the gap between germline ends came to 13 bases. The CDR3 reads CSVVVRGNTDTQYF. The CDR3 bases are TGCAGCGTTGTAGTTCGGGGGAACACAGATACGCAGTATTTT.

This chain joins TRBV7-2 and TRBJ2-3, with D hard to call. V was trimmed by 7 bases and J by 0 bases, leaving 11 bases between them. Germline CDR1 is SGHTA and CDR2 is FQGNSA. This CDR3 region has 14 residues. CDR3 sequence (DNA): TGTGCCAGCAAACGTGCGGCCAGCACAGATACGCAGTATTTT. Residues: CASKRAASTDTQYF.

The V call is TRBV6-5, the J call TRBJ2-7; D ambiguous. The CDR3 contains 14 residues. Germline lookup yields CDR1 MNHEY and CDR2 SVGAGI. V was cut by 6 bases and J by 3 bases, with 15 bases left in between. This chain's CDR3 is CASRTKQISYEQYV. The CDR3 coding sequence is TGTGCCAGCAGGACGAAACAGATCAGCTACGAGCAGTACGTC.

The chain's CDR3 is CASSSGGRTTGELFF. The CDR3 region has the DNA TGTGCCAGCAGCTCAGGGGGACGGACCACCGGGGAGCTGTTTTTT. The rearrangement uses TRBV7-9 and TRBJ2-2; 7 bases match TRBD1. This CDR3 is built from 15 residues. Looked up from germline, CDR1 is SEHNR and CDR2 is FQNEAQ (reference sequence). V lost 4 bases to trimming and J lost 4 bases; unmatched junction nucleotides: 6.

The V and J genes are TRBV7-2 and TRBJ2-3; 10 bases agree with TRBD2. After removal of 3 bases from V and 2 bases from J, the junction contained 2 bases not matched to a gene. The CDR3 runs 15 residues. Germline-derived CDR1 and CDR2 are SGHTA and FQGNSA. CDR3 DNA sequence: TGTGCCAGCAGCTTTAGCGGGGGGAACACAGATACGCAGTATTTT. Translating it yields CASSFSGGNTDTQYF.

V and J are TRBV28 and TRBJ2-4, with 7 bases aligning to TRBD1. The CDR3 is 12 amino acids. CDR1 and CDR2 (germline): MDHEN, SYDVKM. The trim removed 3 bases at V and 9 bases at J, leaving 2 bases unmatched. This CDR3 is CASSLGQIIQYF. DNA of the CDR3: TGTGCCAGCAGTTTGGGACAGATCATTCAGTACTTC.